What follows are 10 T cell receptor beta chains derived from one specimen sequenced in a study of OX40 agonist ivuxolimab in advanced cancers. The protocol was immunoSEQ multiplex PCR, while the TCRdb copy is restricted to in-frame clones and leaves out a portion. The sample lists some 40,000 clones; about 89% were seen once. The sequences come from CD4+ or CD8+ T cells sorted from blood, collected in a trial of the OX40 agonist ivuxolimab. These receptors were collected from an adult with an advanced solid tumor such as melanoma, head and neck, liver or kidney cancer.

V usage is TRBV6-6 and J usage is TRBJ1-2; tentative D call: TRBD1 (6 bases). Germline V CDR1 and CDR2: MNHNY, SVGAGI (reference sequence). The CDR3 sequence is 14 residues long. V was cut by 4 bases and J by 2 bases, with 11 bases left in between. CDR3 coding DNA: TGTGCCAGCAGTTCGGGACAAGGAAACTATGGCTACACCTTC. This encodes CASSSGQGNYGYTF.

The chain combines TRBV19 with TRBJ1-1, with D uncertain. The CDR3 covers 12 residues. Germline lookup yields CDR1 LNHDA and CDR2 SQIVND (reference sequence). Trimming removed 1 base from V and 8 bases from J, with 8 bases in between. CDR3 bases: TGTGCCAGTAGTATAGTAGGAAAAGAAGCTTTCTTT. Protein product: CASSIVGKEAFF.

The rearrangement links TRBV15 to TRBJ1-2; D not certain. The V end lost 7 bases, the J end lost 3 bases, and 18 bases lay between the germline ends. Germline V gene lookup returns CDR1 LNHNV and CDR2 YYDKDF (reference sequence). This CDR3 is built from 15 residues. The CDR3: CATNRAYSGDYGYTF. DNA of the CDR3: TGTGCCACCAACCGGGCCTACTCCGGGGACTATGGCTACACCTTC.

The chain recombines TRBV2 with TRBJ2-3; D remains unclear. This CDR3 spans 15 amino acids. CDR1 is SNHLY, CDR2 FYNNEI, per germline. Trimming shortened V by 8 bases and J by 5 bases, and 20 bases separated the two germline ends. The CDR3 sequence is CASGPSASGVDTQYF. The CDR3 nucleotides are TGTGCCAGCGGTCCTTCGGCTAGTGGGGTAGATACGCAGTATTTT.

Details on this clone: The same CDR3 also results from other DNA sequences found in this sample. The genes are TRBV5-1 and TRBJ1-1, with D perhaps matching TRBD1 (5 bases). The V and J ends lost 4 bases and 1 base respectively, with 11 bases between them. The CDR3 is 14 amino acids. Germline lookup yields CDR1 SGHRS and CDR2 YFSETQ. In DNA form, the CDR3 reads TGCGCCAGCAGCACTGGGACGGAGAACACTGAAGCTTTCTTT. Translation gives CASSTGTENTEAFF.

V gene TRBV2 combines with J gene TRBJ1-1; possible D gene TRBD1, 6 bases. This CDR3 region has 13 residues. Trimming pared 4 bases from V and 3 bases from J, leaving 9 bases between. The germline V gene encodes CDR1 SNHLY and CDR2 FYNNEI. CDR3 sequence: CASSVNRDTEAFF. CDR3 bases: TGTGCCAGCAGTGTAAACAGGGACACTGAAGCTTTCTTT. Full variable domain (missing parts from reference TRBV2 and TRBJ1-1): EPEVTQTPSHQVTQMGQEVILRCVPISNHLYFYWYRQILGQKVEFLVSFYNNEISEKSEIFDDQFSVERPDGSNFTLKIRSTKLEDSAMYFCASSVNRDTEAFFGQGTRLTVV.

V and J are TRBV7-8 and TRBJ2-5; tentatively, D is TRBD2 (7 bases). There are 14 residues in the CDR3. CDR1 and CDR2 (germline): SGHVS, FQNEAQ. V lost 6 bases and J lost 4, with 15 bases in between. Here the CDR3 reads CASSIPAGAETQYF. CDR3 in DNA: TGTGCCAGCAGTATCCCTGCGGGGGCAGAGACCCAGTACTTC.

The J gene is TRBJ2-7, the V gene TRBV7-9; D is unresolved. The CDR3 runs to 11 residues. V shed 5 bases and J shed 5 bases, with 7 bases lying between them. The germline V gene has CDR1 SEHNR and CDR2 FQNEAQ (reference sequence). This CDR3 reads CASSHWDEQYF. As DNA, the CDR3 is TGTGCCAGCAGCCACTGGGACGAGCAGTACTTC.

The chain uses TRBV18 and TRBJ2-3, with D unclear. Germline loops: CDR1 KGHSH, CDR2 LQKENI. With 0 bases removed from V and 4 bases from J, the gap between germline ends came to 8 bases. The CDR3 loop spans 14 amino acids. Here the CDR3 reads CASSPPSHADTQYF. CDR3 in DNA: TGTGCCAGCTCACCACCGTCCCACGCAGATACGCAGTATTTT.

This chain links TRBV5-5 with TRBJ2-1; tentative D call: TRBD1 (5 bases). This CDR3 is built from 14 residues. The V gene's germline CDR1 is SGHKS and CDR2 YYEKEE (reference sequence). Trimming pared 3 bases from V and 6 bases from J, leaving 13 bases between. Here the CDR3 reads CASSYIFDSNEQFF. CDR3 in DNA: TGTGCCAGCAGCTACATCTTCGACAGCAATGAGCAGTTCTTC.